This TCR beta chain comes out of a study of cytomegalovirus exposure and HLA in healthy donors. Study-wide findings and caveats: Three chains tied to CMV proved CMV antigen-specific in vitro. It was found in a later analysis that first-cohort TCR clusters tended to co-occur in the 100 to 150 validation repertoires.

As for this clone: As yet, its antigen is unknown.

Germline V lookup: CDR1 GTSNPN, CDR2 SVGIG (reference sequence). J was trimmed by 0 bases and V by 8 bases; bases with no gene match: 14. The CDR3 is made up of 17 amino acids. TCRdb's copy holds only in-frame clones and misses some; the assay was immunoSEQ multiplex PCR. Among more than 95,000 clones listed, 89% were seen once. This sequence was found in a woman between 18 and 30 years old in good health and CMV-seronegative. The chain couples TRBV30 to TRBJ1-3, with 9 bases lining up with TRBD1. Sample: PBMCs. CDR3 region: CARTSDDRGYSGNTIYF. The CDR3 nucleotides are TGTGCCAGGACTTCGGACGACAGGGGGTACTCTGGAAACACCATATATTTT.